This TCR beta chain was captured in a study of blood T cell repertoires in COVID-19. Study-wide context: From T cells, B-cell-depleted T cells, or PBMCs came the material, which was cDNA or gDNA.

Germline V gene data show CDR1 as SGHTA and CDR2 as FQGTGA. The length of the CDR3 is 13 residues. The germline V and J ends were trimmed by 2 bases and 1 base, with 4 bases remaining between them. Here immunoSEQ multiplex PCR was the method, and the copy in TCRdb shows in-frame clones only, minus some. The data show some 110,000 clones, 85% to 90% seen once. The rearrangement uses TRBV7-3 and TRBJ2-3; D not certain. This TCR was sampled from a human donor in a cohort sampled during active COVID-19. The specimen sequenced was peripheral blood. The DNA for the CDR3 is TGTGCCAGCAGCTTACAGGGCACAGATACGCAGTATTTT. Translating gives CASSLQGTDTQYF.